These T cell receptor beta chains were read from a single sample in a study of PD-1 blockade in classical Hodgkin lymphoma. The protocol was immunoSEQ multiplex PCR, while the TCRdb copy is restricted to in-frame clones and leaves out a portion. The table has about 28,000 clones, 80% to 95% seen once. The specimen was peripheral blood mononuclear cells (PBMCs). These receptors were collected from a human donor with classical Hodgkin lymphoma. The conserved cysteine and the conserved F or W are not part of the CDR3 here.

v_gene	j_gene	CDR3aa
TRBV16	TRBJ1-2	ASSQLRPGQGALSGYT
TRBV6-5	TRBJ2-3	ASSPNADTQY
TRBV29-1	TRBJ2-2	SVGGHWNTGELF
TRBV28	TRBJ1-5	ATREGQGGNQPQH
TRBV7-3	TRBJ2-1	ASSSGLPYYNEQF
TRBV10-3	TRBJ2-5	AISEFTQETQY
TRBV9	TRBJ1-6	ASSVVGDLGAPLH
TRBV7-2	TRBJ2-1	ASTLSLSNEQF
TRBV9	TRBJ2-3	ASSGVGDSTDTQY
TRBV7-8	TRBJ1-3	ASSLVVGAGNTIY
TRBV10-3	TRBJ2-7	AISEGGEQY
TRBV7-9	TRBJ1-4	ASSSEGGTNEKLF
TRBV19	TRBJ1-2	ASRRGYGYT
TRBV29-1	TRBJ2-7	SVFRDKGNEQY
TRBV9	TRBJ2-5	ASSVGTQETQY
TRBV5-1	TRBJ2-7	ASSSADWYSYEQY
TRBV9	TRBJ2-1	ASSPREVSYNEQF
TRBV6-4	TRBJ2-3	ASSSGQGATDTQY
TRBV6-1	TRBJ1-2	ASSEVIGDGYT
TRBV5-1	TRBJ2-5	ASSRTGIGETQY
TRBV28	TRBJ2-3	ASRPLAGNADTQY
TRBV18	TRBJ2-2	ASSPSGFGELF
TRBV6-5	TRBJ1-5	ASSRRSNQPQH
TRBV6-6	TRBJ2-3	ASSGSMAPDTQY
TRBV2	TRBJ2-7	ASWGTSGSYEQY
TRBV19	TRBJ2-1	ASSGSGLAGFNEQF
TRBV14	TRBJ2-1	ASSPWTSWSSYNEQF
TRBV5-6	TRBJ2-3	ASSPGAGGADTQY
TRBV18	TRBJ2-2	ASSPFDARWGTGELF
TRBV18	TRBJ1-1	ASSPRQGTNTEAF
TRBV19	TRBJ2-1	ASSIQVQGSEQF
TRBV6-1	TRBJ1-1	ASRVTGNTEAF
TRBV18	TRBJ1-3	ASSPSREAGNTIY
TRBV28	TRBJ1-2	ASRYSQFVNYGYT
TRBV5-6	TRBJ2-5	ASSLSGGTPETQY
TRBV28	TRBJ2-5	ATLGGSRQTQY
TRBV7-9	TRBJ2-7	ASSSTGTREY
TRBV28	TRBJ2-2	ASSFAGQNTGELF
TRBV11-1	TRBJ2-7	ASSLLASGTYEQY
TRBV5-1	TRBJ1-3	ASSLADSGNTIY
TRBV11-2	TRBJ2-7	ASSLADREQY
TRBV7-6	TRBJ2-5	ASSLTLETQY
TRBV29-1	TRBJ1-1	SGGQGNTEAF
TRBV18	TRBJ2-3	ASSPWEAGYTDTQY
TRBV7-9	TRBJ2-6	ASRTGIAYSGANVLT
TRBV30	TRBJ2-1	AWSRVAGVPEQF
TRBV13	TRBJ2-7	ASSLGRSYEQY
TRBV7-2	TRBJ1-1	ASSLARRTGGRNTEAF
TRBV6-1	TRBJ1-3	ASSVRTASSGNTIY
TRBV16	TRBJ1-2	ASRPGITHGYT